The TCR beta chain under discussion was sequenced for a study of T cells after yellow fever vaccination. Study-level findings and limits: The secondary response showed a weaker magnitude and a faster peak, day 5 versus 15. Boosting was followed by the reappearance of most primary-vaccination clones (around 95% CD4, around 86% CD8). Abundant clonotypes (contaminants from the bulk population) could be present in FACS-sorted repertoires.

As concerns this clonotype: Antigen specificity is unknown.

5'RACE template switching generated TCR cDNA, adding a universal primer site and UMIs. TCRdb called the 5' RACE reads again in MiXCR, with one record for every CDR3 protein. The data hold under 550,000 distinct CDR3 sequences, with around a fifth observed a single time. Between the trimmed V and J ends, which lost 5 bases and 6 bases, there was a span of 19 bases. CDR3 length: 15 amino acids. Per the germline V gene, CDR1 is SGHVS and CDR2 is FQNEAQ. The rearrangement uses TRBV7-8 and TRBJ1-2; weak D call: TRBD1 (5 bases). The clonotype comes from a man in his late teens or twenties who received the YFV17D yellow fever vaccine. The sample in question was PBMCs, obtained about 21 days after the first yellow fever vaccination. Written as DNA, the CDR3 is TGTGCCAGCAGCCCCCGGACGGCAGGGCTGAATGGCTACACCTTC. This sequence encodes CASSPRTAGLNGYTF.